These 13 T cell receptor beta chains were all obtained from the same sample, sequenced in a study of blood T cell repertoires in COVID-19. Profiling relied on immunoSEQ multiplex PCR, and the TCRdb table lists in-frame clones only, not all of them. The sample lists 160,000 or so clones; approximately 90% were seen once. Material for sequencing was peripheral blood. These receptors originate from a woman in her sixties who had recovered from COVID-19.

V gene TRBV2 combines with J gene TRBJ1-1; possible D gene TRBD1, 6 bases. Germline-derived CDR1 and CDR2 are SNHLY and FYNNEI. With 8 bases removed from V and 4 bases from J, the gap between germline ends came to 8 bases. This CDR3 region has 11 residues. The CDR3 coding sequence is TGTGCCAGCCGACAGGCCACTGAAGCTTTCTTT. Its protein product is CASRQATEAFF.

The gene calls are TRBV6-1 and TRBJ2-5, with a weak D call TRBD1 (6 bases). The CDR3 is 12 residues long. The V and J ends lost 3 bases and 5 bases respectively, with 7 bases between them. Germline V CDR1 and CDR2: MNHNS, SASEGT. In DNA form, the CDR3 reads TGTGCCAGCAGTGATCAGGGGGAGACCCAGTACTTC. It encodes CASSDQGETQYF.

Here the CDR3 reads CAWSVQGAGYEQYF. In DNA form, the CDR3 reads TGTGCCTGGAGTGTACAGGGGGCGGGCTACGAGCAGTACTTC. The chain combines TRBV30 with TRBJ2-7, with 9 bases matching TRBD1. The CDR3 has 14 residues. CDR1 and CDR2 (germline): GTSNPN, SVGIG (reference sequence). The V gene end was trimmed by 0 bases and the J gene end by 3 bases; junction bases not matched to a gene: 3.

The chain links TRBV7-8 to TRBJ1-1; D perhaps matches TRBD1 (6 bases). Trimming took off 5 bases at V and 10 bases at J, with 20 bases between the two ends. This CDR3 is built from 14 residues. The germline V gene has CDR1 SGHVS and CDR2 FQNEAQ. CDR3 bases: TGTGCCAGCAGCGGTCTGTCAGGGGCGCTAATAGCTTTCTTT. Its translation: CASSGLSGALIAFF.

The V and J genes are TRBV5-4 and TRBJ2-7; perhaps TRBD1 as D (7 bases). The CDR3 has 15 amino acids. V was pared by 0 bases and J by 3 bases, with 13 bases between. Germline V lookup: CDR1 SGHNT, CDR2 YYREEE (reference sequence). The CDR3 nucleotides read TGTGCCAGCAGCTTGGCAGGGACAGCGGGCTACGAGCAGTACTTC. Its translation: CASSLAGTAGYEQYF.

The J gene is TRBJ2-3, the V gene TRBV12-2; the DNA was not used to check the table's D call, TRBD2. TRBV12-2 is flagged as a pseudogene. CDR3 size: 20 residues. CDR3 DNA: TGTGCAAGTCGCCCCGGGACTAGCGGTAAAATCGGAAATTCCACAGATACGCAGTATTTT. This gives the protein CASRPGTSGKIGNSTDTQYF.

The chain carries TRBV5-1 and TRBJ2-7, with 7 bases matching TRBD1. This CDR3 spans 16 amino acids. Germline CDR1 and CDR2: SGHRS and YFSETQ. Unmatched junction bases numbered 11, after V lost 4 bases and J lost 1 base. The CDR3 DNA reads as TGCGCCAGCAGCGCTCTCCAGGGGGTAGGGTCCTACGAGCAGTACTTC. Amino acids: CASSALQGVGSYEQYF.

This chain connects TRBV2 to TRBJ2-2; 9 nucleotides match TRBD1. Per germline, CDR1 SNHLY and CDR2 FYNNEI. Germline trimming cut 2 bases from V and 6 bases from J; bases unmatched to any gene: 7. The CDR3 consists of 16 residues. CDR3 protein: CASSELGTGLSGELFF. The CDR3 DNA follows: TGTGCCAGCAGTGAATTGGGGACAGGGTTATCCGGGGAGCTGTTTTTT.

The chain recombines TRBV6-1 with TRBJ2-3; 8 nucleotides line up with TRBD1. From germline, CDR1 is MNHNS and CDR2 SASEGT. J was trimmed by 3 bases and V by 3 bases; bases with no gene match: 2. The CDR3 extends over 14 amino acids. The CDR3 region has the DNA TGTGCCAGCAGTGAGGGACAGGTGACAGATACGCAGTATTTT. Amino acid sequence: CASSEGQVTDTQYF.

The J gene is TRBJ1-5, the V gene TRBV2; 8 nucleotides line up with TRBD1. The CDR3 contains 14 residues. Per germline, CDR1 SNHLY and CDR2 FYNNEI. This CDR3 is CAGSSGTGYQPQHF. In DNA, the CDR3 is TGTGCAGGATCATCCGGGACAGGATATCAGCCCCAGCATTTT.

CDR3 DNA sequence: TGTGCCAGCAGTTTAGCTCTGTTAGAAAAACTGTTTTTT. It translates to CASSLALLEKLFF. The chain joins TRBV12-3 or TRBV12-4 to TRBJ1-4; D is unclear. The CDR3 totals 13 residues. V was pared by 0 bases and J by 8 bases, with 7 bases between.

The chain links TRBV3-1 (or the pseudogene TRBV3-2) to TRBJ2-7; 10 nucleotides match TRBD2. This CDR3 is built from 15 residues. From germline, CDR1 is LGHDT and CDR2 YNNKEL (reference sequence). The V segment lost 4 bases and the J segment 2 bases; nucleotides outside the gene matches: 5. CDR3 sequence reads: CASSPALAGPYEQYF. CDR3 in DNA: TGTGCCAGCAGCCCAGCACTAGCGGGGCCCTACGAGCAGTACTTC.

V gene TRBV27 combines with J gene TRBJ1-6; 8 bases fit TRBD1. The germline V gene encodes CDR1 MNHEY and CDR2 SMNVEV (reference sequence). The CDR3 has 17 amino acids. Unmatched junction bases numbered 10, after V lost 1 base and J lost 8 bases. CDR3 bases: TGTGCCAGCAGTTTATTACCCCCGACAGGGGTGGATTCACCCCTCCACTTT. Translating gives CASSLLPPTGVDSPLHF.